In this sample, the clone carrying this T cell receptor (beta chain) turned up once. Antigen unknown. A much larger clone sits a single nucleotide away, making a read error possible. This sample was taken from a study of T cell repertoires in cytomegalovirus infection. Study details: TCR beta signatures that were public indicated CMV infection and matching HLA type.

V was clipped by 8 bases and J by 2 bases; unmatched bases: 10. Germline lookup yields CDR1 MDHEN and CDR2 SYDVKM. The CDR3 runs to 15 residues. TCRdb analysed the reads with MiXCR anew, one entry per CDR3 protein. The sample carries approximately 250,000 distinct CDR3 sequences, approximately 13% recorded once. Study observations and caveats: The study identified carriers of CMV plus the relevant HLA from cumulative public TCR beta family frequency. Clonotype analysis showed dominance of the ex vivo response by HLA-C-restricted CMV-specific TCR beta clonotypes.

This sequence originates from a human donor in good health (CMV status not recorded). Some clones in this sample may be carry-over from other donors' samples. The V gene is TRBV28, the J gene TRBJ2-5; 8 bases are a match to TRBD1. Sample: PBMCs. The CDR3 here is CASGVPTGGQETQYF. The CDR3 DNA is TGTGCCAGCGGTGTCCCCACAGGGGGACAAGAGACCCAGTACTTC.